The clone carrying this TCR beta chain was found many times. A single record per CDR3 protein comes from TCRdb applying MiXCR to the RT-PCR reads. Here the sample spans 550,000 to 750,000 distinct CDR3 sequences, about 14% being singletons. The CDR3 sequence is 14 residues long. The ends were cut back, 5 bases at V and 5 bases at J, with 12 bases in the middle. CDR1 is SGHVS and CDR2 is FNYEAQ in the germline V gene. The material sequenced was memory CD4+ T cells from blood. The genes are TRBV7-6 and TRBJ2-2; a weak D match, TRBD2 (5 bases). The clonotype was recovered from a female donor in good health, serving as a healthy control. CDR3 in DNA: TGTGCCAGCAGCATCCTGAGCGGTACCGGGGAGCTGTTTTTT. It translates to CASSILSGTGELFF.